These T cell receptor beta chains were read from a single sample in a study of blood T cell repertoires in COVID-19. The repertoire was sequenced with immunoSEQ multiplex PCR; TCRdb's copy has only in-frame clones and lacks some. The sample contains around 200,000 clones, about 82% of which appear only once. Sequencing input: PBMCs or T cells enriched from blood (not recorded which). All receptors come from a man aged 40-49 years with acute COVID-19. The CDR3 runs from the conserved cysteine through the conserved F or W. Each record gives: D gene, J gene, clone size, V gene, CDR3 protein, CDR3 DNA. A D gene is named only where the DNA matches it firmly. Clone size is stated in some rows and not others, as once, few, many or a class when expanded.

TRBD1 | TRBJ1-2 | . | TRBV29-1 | CSVEEGRTGNYGYTF | TGCAGCGTTGAAGAGGGAAGGACAGGGAACTATGGCTACACCTTC
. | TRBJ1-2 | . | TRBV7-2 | CASNPRAGPGGYTF | TGTGCCAGCAACCCGCGCGCGGGCCCGGGTGGCTACACCTTC
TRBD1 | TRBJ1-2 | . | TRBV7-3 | CASSPQGGGGYTF | TGTGCCAGCAGCCCCCAGGGGGGTGGAGGCTACACCTTC
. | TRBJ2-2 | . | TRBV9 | CASSEGQSTGELFF | TGTGCCAGCAGCGAAGGACAGAGCACCGGGGAGCTGTTTTTT
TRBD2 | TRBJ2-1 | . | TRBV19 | CASSMVGLAGIYNEQFF | TGTGCCAGTAGTATGGTCGGACTAGCGGGGATATACAATGAGCAGTTCTTC
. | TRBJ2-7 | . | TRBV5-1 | CASSTTGAHEQYF | TGCGCCAGCAGCACCACTGGAGCCCACGAGCAGTACTTC
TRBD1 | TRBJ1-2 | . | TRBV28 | CASSGGQGYGYTF | TGTGCCAGCAGTGGGGGACAGGGCTATGGCTACACCTTC
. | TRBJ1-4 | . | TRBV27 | CASMLNEKLFF | TGTGCCAGTATGTTAAATGAAAAACTGTTTTTT
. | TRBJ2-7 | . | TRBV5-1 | CASRVEAYGGYEQYF | TGCGCCAGCAGGGTAGAAGCCTACGGGGGTTACGAGCAGTACTTC
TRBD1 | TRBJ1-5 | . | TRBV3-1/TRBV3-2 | CASSQSGTGINQPQHF | TGTGCCAGCAGCCAGTCCGGGACAGGTATAAATCAGCCCCAGCATTTT
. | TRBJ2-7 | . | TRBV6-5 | CASRRVFSGEQYF | TGTGCCAGCAGGAGGGTCTTTTCAGGCGAGCAGTACTTC
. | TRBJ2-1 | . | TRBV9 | CASTGGGRFDNEQFF | TGTGCCAGCACAGGCGGAGGAAGGTTCGACAATGAGCAGTTCTTC
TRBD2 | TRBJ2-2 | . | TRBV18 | CASSPLPVSGTNTGELFF | TGTGCCAGCTCACCACTTCCGGTTAGCGGGACGAACACCGGGGAGCTGTTTTTT
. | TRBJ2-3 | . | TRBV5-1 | CASSLGGTQDTQYF | TGCGCCAGCAGCCTTGGGGGCACACAAGATACGCAGTATTTT
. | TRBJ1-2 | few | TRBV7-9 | CASSLKGDYGYTF | TGTGCCAGCAGCTTAAAGGGGGACTATGGCTACACCTTC
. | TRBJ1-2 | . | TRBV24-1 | CATSGFGGDGYTF | TGTGCCACCAGTGGGTTTGGGGGGGATGGCTACACCTTC
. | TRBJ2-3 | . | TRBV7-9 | CASSLAYDRKGITDTQYF | TGTGCCAGCAGCTTAGCGTACGACCGCAAGGGGATCACAGATACGCAGTATTTT
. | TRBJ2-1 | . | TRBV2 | CAKKTIADSEQFF | TGTGCCAAAAAGACAATAGCCGACAGTGAGCAGTTCTTC
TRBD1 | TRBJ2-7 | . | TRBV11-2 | CATLPGQGFYEQYF | TGTGCCACGCTCCCGGGACAGGGCTTCTACGAGCAGTACTTC